Listed below are T cell receptor beta chains from one sample, sequenced in a study of CD8 T cells in ankylosing spondylitis. One entry per CDR3 protein, called by TCRdb with MiXCR from the 5' RACE reads. This sample carries about 130,000 distinct CDR3 sequences, roughly 15% of them seen once, and the ten largest clones take just under 3%. The sequenced sample was blood, either unsorted or a sorted T cell fraction (not recorded which). The receptors were gathered from a female donor with ankylosing spondylitis or in good health (not recorded which). Each CDR3 is given with its conserved first and last residue. Each record gives: D gene, V gene, clone size, J gene, CDR3 DNA, CDR3 protein. A D gene is named only where the DNA matches it firmly. Not all rows give a size; the values are once, few, many and, for expanded clones, a class.

d_gene: TRBD1; v_gene: TRBV5-1; abundance: few; j_gene: TRBJ1-4; CDR3nt: TGCGCCACCCGCCCGGGACAGGGGAACGAAAAACTGTTTTTT; CDR3aa: CATRPGQGNEKLFF
d_gene: NA; v_gene: TRBV5-1; abundance: NA; j_gene: TRBJ2-7; CDR3nt: TGCGCCAGCAGCTTGTGGGGACAGGGGTTTCTAGCGGGAGATGGCGAGCAGTACTTC; CDR3aa: CASSLWGQGFLAGDGEQYF
d_gene: TRBD1; v_gene: TRBV7-6; abundance: few; j_gene: TRBJ2-3; CDR3nt: TGTGCCAGCAGCCCCGCACAGACAGGGTGGATCGGAACGACCACAGATACGCAGTATTTT; CDR3aa: CASSPAQTGWIGTTTDTQYF
d_gene: NA; v_gene: TRBV6-4; abundance: few; j_gene: TRBJ2-2; CDR3nt: TGTGCCAGCAGCCCGGACAGAGACACCGGGGAGCTGTTTTTT; CDR3aa: CASSPDRDTGELFF
d_gene: NA; v_gene: TRBV7-9; abundance: few; j_gene: TRBJ2-3; CDR3nt: TGTGCCAGCAGCAAACAGGGTGCAGATACGCAGTATTTT; CDR3aa: CASSKQGADTQYF
d_gene: TRBD1; v_gene: TRBV28; abundance: few; j_gene: TRBJ2-7; CDR3nt: TGTGCCAGCAGCGAACGGGACAGACCTACCTACGAGCAGTACTTC; CDR3aa: CASSERDRPTYEQYF
d_gene: NA; v_gene: TRBV2; abundance: few; j_gene: TRBJ2-7; CDR3nt: TGTGCCAGCAGTTGGGGGTTAAAGACTTACGAGCAGTACTTC; CDR3aa: CASSWGLKTYEQYF
d_gene: NA; v_gene: TRBV9; abundance: many; j_gene: TRBJ2-7; CDR3nt: TGTGCCAGCAGCGTAGGTACAGGGACCTACGAGCAGTACTTC; CDR3aa: CASSVGTGTYEQYF
d_gene: NA; v_gene: TRBV6-1; abundance: many; j_gene: TRBJ2-5; CDR3nt: TGTGCCAGCAGTGAAGCGCTTCTAGACCCGGGACAGACCCAGTACTTC; CDR3aa: CASSEALLDPGQTQYF
d_gene: TRBD1; v_gene: TRBV12-3/TRBV12-4; abundance: NA; j_gene: TRBJ2-5; CDR3nt: TGTGCCAGCAGTTTAAAAGGGGGCGCAGAGACCCAGTACTTC; CDR3aa: CASSLKGGAETQYF
d_gene: TRBD2; v_gene: TRBV2; abundance: many; j_gene: TRBJ2-7; CDR3nt: TGTGCCAGCAGTACAGCGGGGGGATACGAGCAGTACTTC; CDR3aa: CASSTAGGYEQYF
d_gene: TRBD2; v_gene: TRBV5-1; abundance: many; j_gene: TRBJ2-3; CDR3nt: TGCGCCAGCAGGAGAGCGGGGGAGGCCACAGATACGCAGTATTTT; CDR3aa: CASRRAGEATDTQYF
d_gene: TRBD1; v_gene: TRBV10-3; abundance: many; j_gene: TRBJ2-5; CDR3nt: TGTGCCATCAGTGGCAGGGGGCAAGAGACCCAGTACTTC; CDR3aa: CAISGRGQETQYF
d_gene: NA; v_gene: TRBV2; abundance: few; j_gene: TRBJ1-1; CDR3nt: TGTGCCAGCAGAGTAGAAAACACTGAAGCTTTCTTT; CDR3aa: CASRVENTEAFF
d_gene: TRBD1; v_gene: TRBV5-1; abundance: few; j_gene: TRBJ2-3; CDR3nt: TGCGCCAGCAGCTACTGGGACAGGGACACAGATACGCAGTATTTT; CDR3aa: CASSYWDRDTDTQYF
d_gene: NA; v_gene: TRBV5-8; abundance: many; j_gene: TRBJ2-2; CDR3nt: TGTGCCAGCACCACCCTCGGTGGGGCAGGGCTTGCAGGGGAGCTGTTTTTT; CDR3aa: CASTTLGGAGLAGELFF
d_gene: NA; v_gene: TRBV3-1; abundance: NA; j_gene: TRBJ2-2; CDR3nt: TGTGCCAGCAGACAGCCGACGAACGCCGGGGAGCTGTTTTTT; CDR3aa: CASRQPTNAGELFF
d_gene: NA; v_gene: TRBV29-1; abundance: few; j_gene: TRBJ2-7; CDR3nt: TGCAGCGTCCGAACGGCCGAAGCTACCTACGAGCAGTACTTC; CDR3aa: CSVRTAEATYEQYF
d_gene: NA; v_gene: TRBV20-1; abundance: NA; j_gene: TRBJ2-1; CDR3nt: TGCAGTGCTAGAAGGCGTTTGACATTGGGAATTAGCTTTAATGAGCAGTTCTTC; CDR3aa: CSARRRLTLGISFNEQFF
d_gene: NA; v_gene: TRBV7-2; abundance: NA; j_gene: TRBJ1-5; CDR3nt: TGTGCCAGCAGCTTAGAGAAGGGGGGTAATCAGCCCCAGCATTTT; CDR3aa: CASSLEKGGNQPQHF
d_gene: TRBD2; v_gene: TRBV4-2; abundance: NA; j_gene: TRBJ2-2; CDR3nt: TGTGCCAGCAGCCAAGGGGCTAGCGGGGGGTACACCGGGGAGCTGTTTTTT; CDR3aa: CASSQGASGGYTGELFF
d_gene: NA; v_gene: TRBV6-1; abundance: NA; j_gene: TRBJ2-7; CDR3nt: TGTGCCAGCAGGAAAGCCGTCGGGGACGAGCAGTACTTC; CDR3aa: CASRKAVGDEQYF
d_gene: TRBD2; v_gene: TRBV20-1; abundance: NA; j_gene: TRBJ2-2; CDR3nt: TGCAGTGCTAGGAGCGGGGGCCGGGGGATCGGGGAGCTGTTTTTT; CDR3aa: CSARSGGRGIGELFF
d_gene: NA; v_gene: TRBV19; abundance: once; j_gene: TRBJ2-7; CDR3nt: TGTGCCAGTAGTAACAGCATCCCCTCCTACGAGCAGTACTTC; CDR3aa: CASSNSIPSYEQYF
d_gene: TRBD1; v_gene: TRBV5-1; abundance: many; j_gene: TRBJ1-6; CDR3nt: TGCGCCAGCACCCCTATGACAGGGGCTAATTCACCCCTCCACTTT; CDR3aa: CASTPMTGANSPLHF
d_gene: TRBD1; v_gene: TRBV7-9; abundance: few; j_gene: TRBJ2-5; CDR3nt: TGTGCCAGCAGCCAACGACAGGGGAAGCACCAAGAGACCCAGTACTTC; CDR3aa: CASSQRQGKHQETQYF
d_gene: TRBD2; v_gene: TRBV7-2; abundance: few; j_gene: TRBJ2-5; CDR3nt: TGTGCCACTTCACGGGCGGGAGGGCCCCAAGAGACCCAGTACTTC; CDR3aa: CATSRAGGPQETQYF
d_gene: TRBD1; v_gene: TRBV7-2; abundance: many; j_gene: TRBJ2-7; CDR3nt: TGTGCCAGCAGCTTTCTGACAGGGTACGAGCAGTACTTC; CDR3aa: CASSFLTGYEQYF
d_gene: TRBD2; v_gene: TRBV7-2; abundance: few; j_gene: TRBJ2-1; CDR3nt: TGTGCCAGCAGCCCTGATAGCGGGAAATGGCGGAATGAGCAGTTCTTC; CDR3aa: CASSPDSGKWRNEQFF
d_gene: TRBD2; v_gene: TRBV20-1; abundance: many; j_gene: TRBJ2-7; CDR3nt: TGCAGTGCAGATGGGACTAGCGGGAGGGGGGAGCAGTACTTC; CDR3aa: CSADGTSGRGEQYF
d_gene: TRBD1; v_gene: TRBV12-3/TRBV12-4; abundance: NA; j_gene: TRBJ2-1; CDR3nt: TGTGCCAGCAGTTACCCTGGCCGGGACAGTCTCTATGAGCAGTTCTTC; CDR3aa: CASSYPGRDSLYEQFF
d_gene: TRBD2; v_gene: TRBV30; abundance: NA; j_gene: TRBJ2-7; CDR3nt: TGTGCCTGGAGTGTACTAGCGGGGCCCTACGAGCAGTACTTC; CDR3aa: CAWSVLAGPYEQYF
d_gene: TRBD2; v_gene: TRBV5-1; abundance: few; j_gene: TRBJ2-1; CDR3nt: TGCGCCAGCAGCCAGACTAGCGGGAAATACAATGAGCAGTTCTTC; CDR3aa: CASSQTSGKYNEQFF
d_gene: TRBD1; v_gene: TRBV5-1; abundance: many; j_gene: TRBJ2-2; CDR3nt: TGCGCCAGCAGCTTGGATACGACAGGGACCACCGGGGAGCTGTTTTTT; CDR3aa: CASSLDTTGTTGELFF
d_gene: NA; v_gene: TRBV20-1; abundance: few; j_gene: TRBJ2-4; CDR3nt: TGCAGTGCTCCCCGGGACCCCGGGGAAAACATTCAGTACTTC; CDR3aa: CSAPRDPGENIQYF
d_gene: NA; v_gene: TRBV6-5; abundance: few; j_gene: TRBJ2-2; CDR3nt: TGTGCCAGCAGTTACTTCCCCGGGGAGCTGTTTTTT; CDR3aa: CASSYFPGELFF
d_gene: NA; v_gene: TRBV7-2; abundance: few; j_gene: TRBJ1-1; CDR3nt: TGTGCCAGCAGCTTAGTGGGGGCGAGGGCTGAAGCTTTCTTT; CDR3aa: CASSLVGARAEAFF
d_gene: NA; v_gene: TRBV3-1; abundance: NA; j_gene: TRBJ2-2; CDR3nt: TGTGCCAGCAGCCAAGTGCAGGAACGAACGGGCACCGGGGAGCTGTTTTTT; CDR3aa: CASSQVQERTGTGELFF
d_gene: TRBD2; v_gene: TRBV27; abundance: NA; j_gene: TRBJ2-5; CDR3nt: TGTGCCAGCAGTGCAAGACTAGCGGGGAAACAAGAGACCCAGTACTTC; CDR3aa: CASSARLAGKQETQYF
d_gene: TRBD1; v_gene: TRBV7-2; abundance: NA; j_gene: TRBJ1-1; CDR3nt: TGTGCCAGCAGCCCGTTACAGGGGATAGGGAACACTGAAGCTTTCTTT; CDR3aa: CASSPLQGIGNTEAFF
d_gene: TRBD1; v_gene: TRBV7-3; abundance: NA; j_gene: TRBJ2-5; CDR3nt: TGTGCCAGCAGCTCAGGGACAGCACCAGGTCCAAGAGAGACCCAGTACTTC; CDR3aa: CASSSGTAPGPRETQYF
d_gene: TRBD1; v_gene: TRBV11-1; abundance: few; j_gene: TRBJ2-1; CDR3nt: TGTGCCAGCAGCCCATTGGCGGGACAGGGGGACTCCTACAATGAGCAGTTCTTC; CDR3aa: CASSPLAGQGDSYNEQFF
d_gene: NA; v_gene: TRBV7-2; abundance: NA; j_gene: TRBJ1-3; CDR3nt: TGTGCCAGCAGCCTTGACGGAGCTGGAAACACCATATATTTT; CDR3aa: CASSLDGAGNTIYF
d_gene: NA; v_gene: TRBV3-1; abundance: NA; j_gene: TRBJ2-4; CDR3nt: TGTGCCAGCAGCCATGGGGTGGGCCGAACCAAAAACATTCAGTACTTC; CDR3aa: CASSHGVGRTKNIQYF
d_gene: TRBD2; v_gene: TRBV11-2; abundance: few; j_gene: TRBJ2-7; CDR3nt: TGTGCCAGCAGCTTAGGCGGGAGGGGGCCTAAGGGCGAGCAGTACTTC; CDR3aa: CASSLGGRGPKGEQYF
d_gene: NA; v_gene: TRBV10-1; abundance: few; j_gene: TRBJ1-5; CDR3nt: TGCGCCAGCAGCGATCTGGGGGAAAGGCAGCCCCAGCATTTT; CDR3aa: CASSDLGERQPQHF
d_gene: NA; v_gene: TRBV18; abundance: many; j_gene: TRBJ2-1; CDR3nt: TGTGCCAGCTCCCTAACGTCGGTCTCCTACAATGAGCAGTTCTTC; CDR3aa: CASSLTSVSYNEQFF
d_gene: TRBD1; v_gene: TRBV12-3/TRBV12-4; abundance: many; j_gene: TRBJ2-2; CDR3nt: TGTGCCAGCAGAATAACAGGGGGGAACACCGGGGAGCTGTTTTTT; CDR3aa: CASRITGGNTGELFF
d_gene: NA; v_gene: TRBV20-1; abundance: many; j_gene: TRBJ2-1; CDR3nt: TGCAGTGCTAGAAGAGGGGCCCTTTCCTACAATGAGCAGTTCTTC; CDR3aa: CSARRGALSYNEQFF
d_gene: NA; v_gene: TRBV20-1; abundance: few; j_gene: TRBJ2-3; CDR3nt: TGCAGTGCTAGACCAGCTAGCACAGATACGCAGTATTTT; CDR3aa: CSARPASTDTQYF
d_gene: TRBD1; v_gene: TRBV12-3/TRBV12-4; abundance: few; j_gene: TRBJ1-2; CDR3nt: TGTGCCAGTCAATCTCGGGACAGTAACTATGGCTACACCTTC; CDR3aa: CASQSRDSNYGYTF
d_gene: TRBD2; v_gene: TRBV28; abundance: many; j_gene: TRBJ2-5; CDR3nt: TGTGCCAGCAGTTTAAGGCTACTAGCGAACCAAGAGACCCAGTACTTC; CDR3aa: CASSLRLLANQETQYF
d_gene: TRBD1; v_gene: TRBV20-1; abundance: few; j_gene: TRBJ2-7; CDR3nt: TGCAGTGCTAGATGGCCGGGACAGGGTTATGAGCAGTACTTC; CDR3aa: CSARWPGQGYEQYF